One and the same sample provided the 22 T cell receptor beta chains below, sequenced in a study of blood T cell repertoires in COVID-19. Assay: immunoSEQ multiplex PCR; the TCRdb copy retains only in-frame clones and omits some. Of about 120,000 clones in the sample, 75% to 90% are singletons; the top ten hold 2% to 2.5%. The sequenced material came from peripheral blood. The source is a man younger than 40 with acute or convalescent COVID-19.

V usage is TRBV6-5 and J usage is TRBJ1-1, with 7 bases fitting TRBD1. Germline assignment: CDR1 MNHEY and CDR2 SVGAGI. Losses at the gene ends were 5 bases for V and 5 bases for J; bases not matched to a gene: 5. The CDR3 runs 13 residues. CDR3 amino acids: CASSPGGRTEAFF. The CDR3, as DNA: TGTGCCAGCAGTCCAGGGGGGAGGACTGAAGCTTTCTTT.

This chain joins TRBV6-5 and TRBJ1-5; D might be TRBD1 (6 bases). V lost 6 bases, J lost 6 bases, and 15 bases lay in between. The length of the CDR3 is 14 residues. From germline, CDR1 is MNHEY and CDR2 SVGAGI. CDR3 sequence (DNA): TGTGCCAGCAGCCCAACAGGGCCCGGTCAGCCCCAGCATTTT. Translation gives CASSPTGPGQPQHF.

This chain links TRBV7-6 with TRBJ2-2, with TRBD2 matching 9 bases. CDR1 is SGHVS, CDR2 FNYEAQ, per germline. The CDR3 spans 16 residues. Trimming at V came to 5 bases and at J to 0 bases, leaving 4 bases not matched to a gene. CDR3 loop: CASSPTSGPNTGELFF. Written as DNA, the CDR3 is TGTGCCAGCAGCCCAACTAGCGGGCCGAACACCGGGGAGCTGTTTTTT. The entire variable domain, with the rest obtained from reference TRBV7-6 and TRBJ2-2, is as follows: GAGVSQSPRYKVTKRGQDVALRCDPISGHVSLYWYRQALGQGPEFLTYFNYEAQQDKSGLPNDRFSAERPEGSISTLTIQRTEQRDSAMYRCASSPTSGPNTGELFFGEGSRLTVL.

V usage is TRBV19 and J usage is TRBJ1-2; a possible D gene is TRBD1 (6 bases). CDR3 size: 17 residues. Germline CDR1 reads LNHDA; CDR2 reads SQIVND (reference sequence). Trimming took off 9 bases at V and 1 base at J, with 24 bases between the two ends. CDR3 region: CASRTGRGFVNNYGYTF. The CDR3 DNA sequence: TGTGCCAGCCGGACGGGCAGGGGTTTCGTCAATAACTATGGCTACACCTTC. The variable domain in full, with the rest retrieved from reference TRBV19 and TRBJ1-2, is DGGITQSPKYLFRKEGQNVTLSCEQNLNHDAMYWYRQDPGQGLRLIYYSQIVNDFQKGDIAEGYSVSREKKESFPLTVTSAQKNPTAFYLCASRTGRGFVNNYGYTFGSGTRLTVV.

V gene TRBV5-4 combines with J gene TRBJ1-2; 7 bases agree with TRBD1. This CDR3 is 14 amino acids long. Germline CDR1 is SGHNT and CDR2 is YYREEE (reference sequence). V shed 3 bases and J 4 bases; nucleotides not matched to a gene: 6. The CDR3 loop reads CASSWEQGTYGYTF. The CDR3 bases are TGTGCCAGCAGCTGGGAACAGGGGACCTATGGCTACACCTTC.

This rearrangement joins TRBV27 to TRBJ1-2; TRBD1 might be the D (5 bases). Germline V lookup: CDR1 MNHEY, CDR2 SMNVEV (reference sequence). This CDR3 spans 13 amino acids. V was pared by 5 bases and J by 0 bases, with 7 bases between. The CDR3 DNA reads TGTGCCAGCAGTCCGACAGCTAACTATGGCTACACCTTC. Protein product: CASSPTANYGYTF.

The rearrangement links TRBV6-6 to TRBJ1-1; D is unclear. Trimming removed 0 bases at V and 2 bases at J, with 10 bases between. Per the germline V gene, CDR1 is MNHNY and CDR2 is SVGAGI (reference sequence). This CDR3 contains 15 residues. CDR3 sequence (DNA): TGTGCCAGCAGTTACTCATTGGAGCAAAACACTGAAGCTTTCTTT. Encoded protein: CASSYSLEQNTEAFF.

The chain is built from TRBV7-2 and TRBJ1-1, with D hard to call. This CDR3 has 13 residues. Germline-derived CDR1 and CDR2 are SGHTA and FQGNSA. The ends were cut back, 4 bases at V and 7 bases at J, with 13 bases in the middle. DNA of the CDR3: TGTGCCAGCAGCTCGACTCGAGGGTTTGAAGCTTTCTTT. Protein product: CASSSTRGFEAFF.

The chain couples TRBV9 to TRBJ2-3; 7 nucleotides agree with TRBD2. CDR3 length: 15 residues. Trimming removed 0 bases from V and 5 bases from J; junction bases left unmatched: 6. CDR1 SGDLS and CDR2 YYNGEE come from the germline V gene. Written as DNA, the CDR3 is TGTGCCAGCAGCGTAGAAGGCGGGAGAGGAGATACGCAGTATTTT. It is translated as CASSVEGGRGDTQYF.

The chain joins TRBV6-5 to TRBJ2-3; TRBD2 matches at 8 bases. This CDR3 has 14 amino acids. Germline V lookup: CDR1 MNHEY, CDR2 SVGAGI. The J segment lost 1 base and the V segment lost 6 bases, leaving 3 bases of the junction unmatched. CDR3 residues: CASRETSGTDTQYF. For the CDR3, the DNA is TGTGCCAGCAGAGAGACTAGCGGCACAGATACGCAGTATTTT.

V usage is TRBV2 and J usage is TRBJ2-1; 9 nucleotides line up with TRBD2. With 1 base clipped from V and 7 bases from J, the junction kept 5 bases outside the gene matches. The CDR3 length is 15 residues. Germline CDR1 is SNHLY and CDR2 is FYNNEI. The CDR3 DNA follows: TGTGCCAGCAGTGAAGATGGCGGGAGGGCGAATGAGCAGTTCTTC. This encodes CASSEDGGRANEQFF. Filled out from reference TRBV2 and TRBJ2-1, the complete variable domain reads EPEVTQTPSHQVTQMGQEVILRCVPISNHLYFYWYRQILGQKVEFLVSFYNNEISEKSEIFDDQFSVERPDGSNFTLKIRSTKLEDSAMYFCASSEDGGRANEQFFGPGTRLTVL.

This chain joins TRBV30 and TRBJ2-7; TRBD1 matches 8 bases. Unmatched junction bases numbered 12, after V lost 2 bases and J lost 3 bases. From germline, CDR1 is GTSNPN and CDR2 SVGIG (reference sequence). This CDR3 is 16 amino acids long. CDR3 sequence reads: CAWSLRWGTGNYEQYV. The CDR3 DNA reads TGTGCCTGGAGTTTGAGGTGGGGGACAGGAAACTACGAGCAGTACGTC.

This clone appeared a few times. Within the sample, other DNA sequences also encode this same CDR3. The rearrangement uses TRBV30 and TRBJ1-6, with D hard to call. Per the germline V gene, CDR1 is GTSNPN and CDR2 is SVGIG (reference sequence). V was trimmed by 5 bases and J by 0 bases, leaving 5 bases between them. The CDR3 runs 13 residues. The CDR3 loop is CAWRDSYNSPLHF. The CDR3 DNA is TGTGCCTGGCGCGACTCCTATAATTCACCCCTCCACTTT.

The chain has TRBV9 and TRBJ2-2; D call uncertain. CDR3 length: 16 residues. Germline CDR1 SGDLS, CDR2 YYNGEE. V lost 0 bases to trimming and J lost 6 bases, with 15 bases between them. Here the CDR3 reads CASSVATLLASGELFF. CDR3 bases: TGTGCCAGCAGCGTAGCCACGCTTCTGGCATCCGGGGAGCTGTTTTTT.

The chain uses TRBV4-3 and TRBJ1-2, with 8 bases lining up with TRBD1. This CDR3 comprises 14 residues. Looked up from germline, CDR1 is LGHNA and CDR2 is YSLEER. V trimming: 3 bases; J trimming: 6 bases; junction bases outside the gene matches: 6. The DNA for the CDR3 is TGCGCCAGCAGCCACTTAACAGGGGGAAATGGCTACACCTTC. Its translation: CASSHLTGGNGYTF.

The V gene is TRBV5-1, the J gene TRBJ2-1, with 10 bases identical to TRBD2. The CDR3 runs to 18 residues. The V and J ends lost 0 bases and 4 bases, in that order; junction bases with no gene match: 10. Germline loops: CDR1 SGHRS, CDR2 YFSETQ. The CDR3 sequence is CASSLVHQREGPYNEQFF. The CDR3 DNA follows: TGCGCCAGCAGCTTGGTTCACCAGCGGGAGGGCCCTTACAATGAGCAGTTCTTC.

The chain uses TRBV6-5 and TRBJ1-2; D remains ambiguous. The V end was cut by 6 bases, the J end by 4 bases, with 15 bases between. Germline CDR1 is MNHEY and CDR2 is SVGAGI. The CDR3 consists of 14 residues. CDR3 residues: CASSSERGVYGYTF. CDR3 sequence (DNA): TGTGCCAGCAGCAGCGAGCGGGGAGTCTATGGCTACACCTTC.

This chain connects TRBV7-9 to TRBJ2-1; 11 nucleotides agree with TRBD2. V shed 5 bases, J shed 6 bases, and the junction held 9 bases outside the gene matches. The CDR3 contains 16 residues. The germline V gene has CDR1 SEHNR and CDR2 FQNEAQ (reference sequence). The CDR3 DNA is TGTGCCAGCAGCCGTATAGCGGGGGGGCCTAGCAATGAGCAGTTCTTC. Encoded protein: CASSRIAGGPSNEQFF.

This chain uses TRBV15 with TRBJ2-7; TRBD2 matches 11 bases. J was trimmed by 6 bases and V by 0 bases; bases with no gene match: 7. There are 16 residues in the CDR3. Germline CDR1 and CDR2: LNHNV and YYDKDF (reference sequence). CDR3 in amino acids: CATSRDRTSGGSEQYF. The CDR3 nucleotides are TGTGCCACCAGCAGAGATCGAACTAGCGGGGGATCCGAGCAGTACTTC.

The V call is TRBV20-1, the J call TRBJ2-7; possible D gene TRBD1, 5 bases. The V end was cut by 4 bases, the J end by 5 bases, with 9 bases between. Germline V gives CDR1 DFQATT, CDR2 SNEGSKA (reference sequence). The CDR3 totals 11 residues. CDR3 sequence (DNA): TGCAGTGCTACCCAGGGAAACGAGCAGTACGTC. This translates into CSATQGNEQYV.

The chain joins TRBV29-1 to TRBJ2-7; maybe TRBD1 (6 bases). Germline loops: CDR1 SQVTM, CDR2 ANQGSEA. The CDR3 loop spans 13 amino acids. V lost 5 bases and J lost 1, with 12 bases in between. CDR3 sequence reads: CSVSGTLSYEQYF. In nucleotides, the CDR3 is TGCAGCGTTTCCGGGACACTTTCCTACGAGCAGTACTTC.

The CDR3 DNA follows: TGTGCCTGGAGTGTACGAGTGTTCCAGTACTTC. It is translated as CAWSVRVFQYF. The chain carries TRBV30 and TRBJ2-5; D uncertain. Germline V gene lookup returns CDR1 GTSNPN and CDR2 SVGIG (reference sequence). The CDR3 is 11 amino acids. The ends were cut back, 0 bases at V and 10 bases at J, with 9 bases in the middle.